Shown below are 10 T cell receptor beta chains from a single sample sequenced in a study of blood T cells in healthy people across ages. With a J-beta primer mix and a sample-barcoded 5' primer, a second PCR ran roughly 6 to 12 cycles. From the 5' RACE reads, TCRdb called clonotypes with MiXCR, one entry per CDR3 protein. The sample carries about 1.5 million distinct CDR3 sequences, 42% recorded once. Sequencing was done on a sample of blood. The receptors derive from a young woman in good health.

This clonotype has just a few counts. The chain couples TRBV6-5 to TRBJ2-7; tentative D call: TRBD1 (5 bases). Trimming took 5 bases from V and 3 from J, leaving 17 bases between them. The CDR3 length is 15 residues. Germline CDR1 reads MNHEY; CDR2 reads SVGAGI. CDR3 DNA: TGTGCCAGCAGTCCAATCCGCAGGGTTTACTACGAGCAGTACTTC. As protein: CASSPIRRVYYEQYF.

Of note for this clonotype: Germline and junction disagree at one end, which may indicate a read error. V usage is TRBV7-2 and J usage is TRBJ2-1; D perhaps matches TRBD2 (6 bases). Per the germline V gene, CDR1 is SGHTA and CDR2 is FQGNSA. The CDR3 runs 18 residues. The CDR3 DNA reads TGTGCCAGCGGCTTAGCGCCCCGTACTAGCAGCTCCTACAATGAGCAGTTCTTC. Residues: CASGLAPRTSSSYNEQFF.

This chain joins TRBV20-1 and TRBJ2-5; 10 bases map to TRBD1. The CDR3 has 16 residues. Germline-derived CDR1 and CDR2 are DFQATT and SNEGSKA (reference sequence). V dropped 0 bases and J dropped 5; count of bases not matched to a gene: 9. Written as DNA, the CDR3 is TGCAGTGCTAGAGATTCCTGGACAGGGGGTATGGAGACCCAGTACTTC. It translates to CSARDSWTGGMETQYF.

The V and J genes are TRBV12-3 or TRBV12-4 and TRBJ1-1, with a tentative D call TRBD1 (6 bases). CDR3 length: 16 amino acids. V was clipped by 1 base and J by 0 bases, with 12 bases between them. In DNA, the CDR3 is TGTGCCAGCAGTTTAGGACAGGAGTTCATGAACACTGAAGCTTTCTTT. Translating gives CASSLGQEFMNTEAFF.

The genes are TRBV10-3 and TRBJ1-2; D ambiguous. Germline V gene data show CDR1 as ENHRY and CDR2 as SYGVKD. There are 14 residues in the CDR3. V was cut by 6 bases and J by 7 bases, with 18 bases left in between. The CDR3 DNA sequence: TGTGCCATCAGCCATGGATGGGTCCGTATTGGCTACACCTTC. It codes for CAISHGWVRIGYTF.

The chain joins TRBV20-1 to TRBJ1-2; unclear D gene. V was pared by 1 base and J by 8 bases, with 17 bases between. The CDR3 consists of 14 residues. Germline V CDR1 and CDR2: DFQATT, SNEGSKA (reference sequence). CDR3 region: CSARGQVTAAGYTF. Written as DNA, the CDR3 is TGCAGTGCTAGAGGTCAGGTAACGGCTGCGGGCTACACCTTC.

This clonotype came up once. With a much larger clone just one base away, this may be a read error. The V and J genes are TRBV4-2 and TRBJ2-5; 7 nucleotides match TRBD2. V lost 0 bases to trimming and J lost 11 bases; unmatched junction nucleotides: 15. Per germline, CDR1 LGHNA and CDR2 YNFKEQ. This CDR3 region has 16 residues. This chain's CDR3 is CASSQDLVGGYNEQYF. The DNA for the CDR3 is TGTGCCAGCAGCCAAGATCTCGTGGGAGGGTACAATGAGCAGTACTTC.

CDR3 loop: CASSVGGQQGAPGYGYTF. The CDR3 nucleotides read TGTGCCAGCAGCGTAGGTGGGCAGCAAGGTGCCCCAGGCTATGGCTACACCTTC. The J gene is TRBJ1-2, the V gene TRBV9; D call uncertain. CDR1 and CDR2 from the germline V gene are SGDLS and YYNGEE. CDR3 length equals 18 residues. V was trimmed by 0 bases and J by 4 bases, leaving 22 bases between them.

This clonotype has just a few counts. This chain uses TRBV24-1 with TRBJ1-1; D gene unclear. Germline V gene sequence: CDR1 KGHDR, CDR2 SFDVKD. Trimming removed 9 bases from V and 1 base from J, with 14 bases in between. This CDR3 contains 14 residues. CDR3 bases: TGTGCCACCTCCCGAGCAGGTCAGAACACTGAAGCTTTCTTT. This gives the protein CATSRAGQNTEAFF.

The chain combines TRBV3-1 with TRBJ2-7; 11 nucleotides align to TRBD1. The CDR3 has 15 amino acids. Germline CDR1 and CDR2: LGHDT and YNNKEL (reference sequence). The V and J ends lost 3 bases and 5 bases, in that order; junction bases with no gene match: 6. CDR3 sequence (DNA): TGTGCCAGCAGCCACGGGACAGGGGGGGTACACGAGCAGTACTTC. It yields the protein CASSHGTGGVHEQYF.